This TCR beta chain is drawn from a study of blood T cell repertoires in COVID-19. Study-level background: Researchers got acute and convalescent COVID-19 samples from the United States, Italy and Spain.

With 5 bases clipped from V and 11 bases from J, the junction kept 12 bases outside the gene matches. The CDR3 totals 15 residues. Germline CDR1 SNHLY, CDR2 FYNNEI. The protocol was immunoSEQ multiplex PCR, while the TCRdb copy is restricted to in-frame clones and leaves out a portion. The table shows about 84,000 clones, with around 80% occurring only once. The chain combines TRBV2 with TRBJ1-1; 12 bases fit TRBD1. The sample consisted of peripheral blood. The sequence derives from a man of 80 years or more with active or convalescent COVID-19. CDR3 amino acids: CASSYGTGGVSGAFF. The DNA of the CDR3 is TGTGCCAGCAGTTATGGGACAGGGGGCGTCTCAGGGGCTTTCTTT.